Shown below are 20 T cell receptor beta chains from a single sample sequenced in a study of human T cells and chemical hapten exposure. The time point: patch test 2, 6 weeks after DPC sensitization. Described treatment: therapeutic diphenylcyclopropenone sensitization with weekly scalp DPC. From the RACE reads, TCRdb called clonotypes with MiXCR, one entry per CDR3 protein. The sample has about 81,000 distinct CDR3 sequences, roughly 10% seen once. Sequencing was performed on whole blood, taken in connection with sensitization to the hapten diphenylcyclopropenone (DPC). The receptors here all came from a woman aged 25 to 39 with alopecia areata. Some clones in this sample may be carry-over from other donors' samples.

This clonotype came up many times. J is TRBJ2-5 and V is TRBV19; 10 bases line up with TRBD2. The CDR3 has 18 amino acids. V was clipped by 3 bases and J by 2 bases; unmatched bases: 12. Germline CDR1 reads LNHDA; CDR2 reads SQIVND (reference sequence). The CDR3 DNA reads TGTGCCAGTAGTATTCGGCTAGCGGGAGAGCAGGGACAAGAGACCCAGTACTTC. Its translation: CASSIRLAGEQGQETQYF.

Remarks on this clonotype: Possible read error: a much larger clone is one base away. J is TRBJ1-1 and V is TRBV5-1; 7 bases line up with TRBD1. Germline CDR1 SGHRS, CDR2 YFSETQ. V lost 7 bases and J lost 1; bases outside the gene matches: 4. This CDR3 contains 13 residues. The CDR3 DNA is TGCGCCAGCCGCAGGGGGGAGAACACTGAAGCTTTCTTT. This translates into CASRRGENTEAFF.

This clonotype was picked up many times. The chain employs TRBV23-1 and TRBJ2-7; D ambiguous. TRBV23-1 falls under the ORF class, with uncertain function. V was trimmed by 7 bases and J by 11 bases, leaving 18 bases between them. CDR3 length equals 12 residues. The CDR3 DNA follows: TGCGCCAGCAAGCATTCGCAGTCACCTAAGTACTTC. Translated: CASKHSQSPKYF.

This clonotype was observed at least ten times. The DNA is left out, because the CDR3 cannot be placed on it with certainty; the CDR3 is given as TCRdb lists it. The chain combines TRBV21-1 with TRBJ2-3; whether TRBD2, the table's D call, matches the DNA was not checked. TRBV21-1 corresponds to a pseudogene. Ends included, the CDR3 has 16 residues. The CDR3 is CASSKAWGEGTDTQYF.

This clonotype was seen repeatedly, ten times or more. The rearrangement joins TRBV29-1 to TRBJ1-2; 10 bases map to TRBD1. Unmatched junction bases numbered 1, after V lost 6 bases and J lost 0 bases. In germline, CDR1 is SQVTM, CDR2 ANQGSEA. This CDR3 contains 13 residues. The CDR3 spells CSVGQGANYGYTF. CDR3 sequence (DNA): TGCAGCGTCGGACAGGGGGCTAACTATGGCTACACCTTC.

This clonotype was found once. As DNA, the CDR3 is TGCAGTGCTGCCCGGGACAGGGGGCTGGAGCAGTACTTC. Translated, it gives CSAARDRGLEQYF. This rearrangement joins TRBV20-1 to TRBJ2-7, with 12 bases identical to TRBD1. The CDR3 covers 13 residues. V gave up 5 bases and J gave up 7 bases; unmatched junction bases: 6. Looked up from germline, CDR1 is DFQATT and CDR2 is SNEGSKA (reference sequence).

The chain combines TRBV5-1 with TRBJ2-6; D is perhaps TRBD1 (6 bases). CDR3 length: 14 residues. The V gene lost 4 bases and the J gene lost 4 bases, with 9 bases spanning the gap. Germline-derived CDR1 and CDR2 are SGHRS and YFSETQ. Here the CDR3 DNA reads TGCGCCAGCAGCCCTGACAGGGGGGCCAACGTCCTGACTTTC. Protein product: CASSPDRGANVLTF.

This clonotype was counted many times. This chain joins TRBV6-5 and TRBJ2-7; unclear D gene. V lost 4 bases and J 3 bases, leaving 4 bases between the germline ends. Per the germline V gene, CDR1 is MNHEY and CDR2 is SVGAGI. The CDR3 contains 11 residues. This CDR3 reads CASSSLYEQYF. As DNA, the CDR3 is TGTGCCAGCAGTTCCCTCTACGAGCAGTACTTC.

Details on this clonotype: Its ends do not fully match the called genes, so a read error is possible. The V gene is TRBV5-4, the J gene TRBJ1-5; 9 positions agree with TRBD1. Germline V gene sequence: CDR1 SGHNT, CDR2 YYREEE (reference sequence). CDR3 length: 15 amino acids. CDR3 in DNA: TGTGTCAGCAGCCCGGGACAGGGAAGCAATCAGCCCCAGCATTTT. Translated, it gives CVSSPGQGSNQPQHF.

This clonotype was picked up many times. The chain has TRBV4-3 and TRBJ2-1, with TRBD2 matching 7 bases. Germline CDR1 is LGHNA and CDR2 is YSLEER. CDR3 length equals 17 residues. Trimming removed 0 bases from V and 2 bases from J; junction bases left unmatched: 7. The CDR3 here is CASSQEPGLGTYNEQFF. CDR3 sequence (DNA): TGCGCCAGCAGCCAAGAACCCGGACTAGGAACCTACAATGAGCAGTTCTTC.

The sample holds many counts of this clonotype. Here the CDR3 reads CASSLSPLRVDEQFF. CDR3 coding DNA: TGTGCCAGCAGCTTAAGCCCCCTCAGGGTCGATGAGCAGTTCTTC. The chain joins TRBV7-2 to TRBJ2-1; weak D call: TRBD1 (5 bases). V was clipped by 2 bases and J by 8 bases, with 16 bases between them. This CDR3 is 15 amino acids long. Germline values: CDR1 SGHTA, CDR2 FQGNSA.

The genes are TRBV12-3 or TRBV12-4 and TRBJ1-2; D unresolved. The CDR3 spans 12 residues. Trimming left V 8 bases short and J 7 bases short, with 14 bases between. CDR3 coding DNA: TGTGCCAGCCTTCAAAGGATGCGTGGCTACACCTTC. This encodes CASLQRMRGYTF.

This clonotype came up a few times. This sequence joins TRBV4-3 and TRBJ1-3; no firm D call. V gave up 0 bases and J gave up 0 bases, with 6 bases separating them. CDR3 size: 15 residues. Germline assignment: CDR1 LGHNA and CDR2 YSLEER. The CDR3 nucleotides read TGCGCCAGCAGCCAAGAAAGGAACTCTGGAAACACCATATATTTT. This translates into CASSQERNSGNTIYF.

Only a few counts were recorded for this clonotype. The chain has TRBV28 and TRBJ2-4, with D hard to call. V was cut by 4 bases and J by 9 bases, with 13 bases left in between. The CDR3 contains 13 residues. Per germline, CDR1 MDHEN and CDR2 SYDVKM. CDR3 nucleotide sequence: TGTGCCAGCAGTTCCGGCCCTCCGAGCATTCAGTACTTC. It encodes CASSSGPPSIQYF.

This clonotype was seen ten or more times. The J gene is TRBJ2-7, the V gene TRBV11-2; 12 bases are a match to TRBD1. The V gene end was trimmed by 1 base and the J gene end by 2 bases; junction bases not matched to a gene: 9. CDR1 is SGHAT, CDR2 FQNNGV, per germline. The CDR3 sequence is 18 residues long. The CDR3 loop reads CASSLALPGQGAPYEQYF. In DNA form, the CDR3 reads TGTGCCAGCAGCTTAGCCCTACCGGGACAGGGGGCTCCCTACGAGCAGTACTTC.

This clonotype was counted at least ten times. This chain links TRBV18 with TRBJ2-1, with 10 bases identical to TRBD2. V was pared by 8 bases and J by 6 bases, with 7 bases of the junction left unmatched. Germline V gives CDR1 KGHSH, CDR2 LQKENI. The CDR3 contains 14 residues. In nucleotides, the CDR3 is TGTGCCAGCCGTAACAGCGGGGGGGGCAATGAGCAGTTCTTC. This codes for CASRNSGGGNEQFF.

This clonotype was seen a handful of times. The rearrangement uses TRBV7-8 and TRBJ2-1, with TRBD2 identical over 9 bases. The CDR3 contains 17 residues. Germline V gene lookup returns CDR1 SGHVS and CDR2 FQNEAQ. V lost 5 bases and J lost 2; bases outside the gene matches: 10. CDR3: CASSALLTSGTYNEQFF. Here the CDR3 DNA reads TGTGCCAGCAGCGCCCTCCTGACTAGCGGAACCTACAATGAGCAGTTCTTC.

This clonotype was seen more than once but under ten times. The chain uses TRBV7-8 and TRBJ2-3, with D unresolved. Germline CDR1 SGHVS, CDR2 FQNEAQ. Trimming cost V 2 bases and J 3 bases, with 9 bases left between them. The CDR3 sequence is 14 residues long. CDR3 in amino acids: CASSLLGVTDTQYF. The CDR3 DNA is TGTGCCAGCAGCTTACTTGGGGTGACAGATACGCAGTATTTT.

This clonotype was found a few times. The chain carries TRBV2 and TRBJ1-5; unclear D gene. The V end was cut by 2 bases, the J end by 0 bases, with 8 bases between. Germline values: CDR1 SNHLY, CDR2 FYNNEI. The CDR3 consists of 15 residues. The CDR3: CASSELGNSNQPQHF. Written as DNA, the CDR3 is TGTGCCAGCAGTGAATTGGGAAATAGCAATCAGCCCCAGCATTTT.

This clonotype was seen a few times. In nucleotides, the CDR3 is TGTGCCAGCAGCCGCGGATTAGGGGGACAGACTAACTACAATGAGCAGTTCTTC. This gives the protein CASSRGLGGQTNYNEQFF. This chain links TRBV3-1 with TRBJ2-1; TRBD1 matches at 7 bases. From germline, CDR1 is LGHDT and CDR2 YNNKEL (reference sequence). The CDR3 length is 18 residues. V dropped 4 bases and J dropped 3; count of bases not matched to a gene: 15.